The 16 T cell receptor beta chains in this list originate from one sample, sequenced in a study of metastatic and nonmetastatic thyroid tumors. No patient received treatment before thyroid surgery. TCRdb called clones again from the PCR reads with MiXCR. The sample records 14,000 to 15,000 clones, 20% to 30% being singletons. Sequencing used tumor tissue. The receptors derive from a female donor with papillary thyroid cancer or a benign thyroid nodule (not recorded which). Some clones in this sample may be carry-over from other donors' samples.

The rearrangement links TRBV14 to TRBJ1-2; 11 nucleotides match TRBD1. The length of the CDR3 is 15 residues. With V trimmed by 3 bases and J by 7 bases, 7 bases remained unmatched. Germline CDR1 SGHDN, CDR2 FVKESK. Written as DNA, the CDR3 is TGTGCCAGCAGCCACCTAGGGACAGGGGGAGTTGGCTACACCTTC. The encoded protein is CASSHLGTGGVGYTF.

CDR3: CASSPRTSYEQYF. CDR3 nucleotides: TGTGCCAGCAGCCCCCGGACAAGCTACGAGCAGTACTTC. The chain carries TRBV13 and TRBJ2-7, with D tentatively TRBD1 (5 bases). Germline V gives CDR1 PRHDT, CDR2 FYEKMQ (reference sequence). The CDR3 runs 13 residues. The ends were cut back, 5 bases at V and 3 bases at J, with 11 bases in the middle.

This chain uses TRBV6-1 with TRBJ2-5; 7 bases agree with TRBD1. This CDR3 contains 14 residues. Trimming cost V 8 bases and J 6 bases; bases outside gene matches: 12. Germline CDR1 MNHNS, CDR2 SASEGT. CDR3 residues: CASVTWTGEKTQYF. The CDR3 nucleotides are TGTGCCAGCGTAACCTGGACAGGAGAAAAGACCCAGTACTTC.

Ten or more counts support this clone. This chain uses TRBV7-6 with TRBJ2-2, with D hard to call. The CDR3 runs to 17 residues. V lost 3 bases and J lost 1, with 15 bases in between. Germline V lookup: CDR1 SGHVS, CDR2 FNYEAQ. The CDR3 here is CASSFPRETRNTGELFF. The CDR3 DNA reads TGTGCCAGCAGCTTTCCCCGAGAGACAAGGAACACCGGGGAGCTGTTTTTT.

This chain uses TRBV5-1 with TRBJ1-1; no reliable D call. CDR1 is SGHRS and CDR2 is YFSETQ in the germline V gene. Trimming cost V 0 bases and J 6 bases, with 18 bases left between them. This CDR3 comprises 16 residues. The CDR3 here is CASSLDPARRAPEAFF. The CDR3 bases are TGCGCCAGCAGCTTGGATCCGGCCAGGCGGGCCCCTGAAGCTTTCTTT.

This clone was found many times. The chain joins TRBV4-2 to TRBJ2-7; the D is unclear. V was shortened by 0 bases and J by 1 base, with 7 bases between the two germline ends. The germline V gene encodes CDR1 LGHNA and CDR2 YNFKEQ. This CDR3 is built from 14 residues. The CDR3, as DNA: TGTGCCAGCAGCCAAGAACCCCTGTCCTACGAGCAGTACTTC. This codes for CASSQEPLSYEQYF.

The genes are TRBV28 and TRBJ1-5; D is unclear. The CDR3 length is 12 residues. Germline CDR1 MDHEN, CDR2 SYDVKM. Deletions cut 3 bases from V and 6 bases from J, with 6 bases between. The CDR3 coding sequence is TGTGCCAGCAGTTTCGAGGTTCAGCCCCAGCATTTT. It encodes CASSFEVQPQHF.

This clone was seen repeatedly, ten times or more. The CDR3 loop is CASSSDRRSGNTIYF. CDR3 nucleotides: TGTGCCAGCAGCAGTGACAGGCGCTCTGGAAACACCATATATTTT. The chain joins TRBV7-2 to TRBJ1-3, with TRBD1 as a possible D gene (6 bases). Germline CDR1 SGHTA, CDR2 FQGNSA. With 5 bases removed from V and 0 bases from J, the gap between germline ends came to 11 bases. This CDR3 has 15 amino acids.

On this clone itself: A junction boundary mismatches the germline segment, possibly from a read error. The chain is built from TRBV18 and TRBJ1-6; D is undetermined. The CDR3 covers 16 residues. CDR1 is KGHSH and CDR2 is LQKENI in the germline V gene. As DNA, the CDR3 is TGTGCCAGCTCAAACGTACAGACATTCTATAATTCACCCCTCTACTTT. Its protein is CASSNVQTFYNSPLYF.

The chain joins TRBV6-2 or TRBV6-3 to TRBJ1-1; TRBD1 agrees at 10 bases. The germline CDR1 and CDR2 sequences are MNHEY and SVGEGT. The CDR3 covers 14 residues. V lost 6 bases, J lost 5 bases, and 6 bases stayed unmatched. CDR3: CASSWGTGVTEAFF. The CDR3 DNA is TGTGCCAGCAGCTGGGGGACAGGGGTAACTGAAGCTTTCTTT.

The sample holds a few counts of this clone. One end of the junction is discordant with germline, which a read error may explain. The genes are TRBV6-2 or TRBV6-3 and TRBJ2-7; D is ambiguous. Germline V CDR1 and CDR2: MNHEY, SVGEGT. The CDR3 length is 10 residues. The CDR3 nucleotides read TGTGCCAGCAGTTACTACGAGAAGTACTTC. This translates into CASSYYEKYF.

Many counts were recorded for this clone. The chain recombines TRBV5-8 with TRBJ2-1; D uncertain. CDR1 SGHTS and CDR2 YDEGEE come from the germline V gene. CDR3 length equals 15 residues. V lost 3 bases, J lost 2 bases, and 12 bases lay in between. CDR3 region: CASSSLPLAYNEQFF. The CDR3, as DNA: TGTGCCAGCAGCTCCTTACCCTTGGCCTACAATGAGCAGTTCTTC.

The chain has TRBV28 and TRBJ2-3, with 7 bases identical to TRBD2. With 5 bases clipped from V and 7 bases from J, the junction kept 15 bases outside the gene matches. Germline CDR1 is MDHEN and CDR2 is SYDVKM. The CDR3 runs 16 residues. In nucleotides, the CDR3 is TGTGCCAGCAGTCCCTCGGGAGCGGGGTGTCGGTATACGCAGTATTTT. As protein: CASSPSGAGCRYTQYF.

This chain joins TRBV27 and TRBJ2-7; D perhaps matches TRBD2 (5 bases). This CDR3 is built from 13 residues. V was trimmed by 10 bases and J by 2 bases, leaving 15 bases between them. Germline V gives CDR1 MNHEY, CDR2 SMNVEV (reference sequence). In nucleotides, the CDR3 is TGTGCCACCGTGGACTCGCGGACCTACGAGCAGTACGTC. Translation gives CATVDSRTYEQYV.

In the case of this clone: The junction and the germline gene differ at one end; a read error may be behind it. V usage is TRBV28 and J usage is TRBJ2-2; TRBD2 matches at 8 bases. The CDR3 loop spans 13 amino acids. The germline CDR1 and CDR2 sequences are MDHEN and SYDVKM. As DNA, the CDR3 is TGTGCCAGCAGTTTAGTTCAGGAGCGGGAGCCGTTTTTT. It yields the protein CASSLVQEREPFF.

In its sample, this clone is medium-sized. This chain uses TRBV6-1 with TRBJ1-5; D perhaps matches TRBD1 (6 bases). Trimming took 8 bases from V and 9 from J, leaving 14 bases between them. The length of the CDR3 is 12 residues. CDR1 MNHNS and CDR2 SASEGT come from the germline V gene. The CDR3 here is CASEAGDTPQHF. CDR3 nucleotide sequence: TGTGCCAGCGAGGCAGGGGATACGCCCCAGCATTTT.